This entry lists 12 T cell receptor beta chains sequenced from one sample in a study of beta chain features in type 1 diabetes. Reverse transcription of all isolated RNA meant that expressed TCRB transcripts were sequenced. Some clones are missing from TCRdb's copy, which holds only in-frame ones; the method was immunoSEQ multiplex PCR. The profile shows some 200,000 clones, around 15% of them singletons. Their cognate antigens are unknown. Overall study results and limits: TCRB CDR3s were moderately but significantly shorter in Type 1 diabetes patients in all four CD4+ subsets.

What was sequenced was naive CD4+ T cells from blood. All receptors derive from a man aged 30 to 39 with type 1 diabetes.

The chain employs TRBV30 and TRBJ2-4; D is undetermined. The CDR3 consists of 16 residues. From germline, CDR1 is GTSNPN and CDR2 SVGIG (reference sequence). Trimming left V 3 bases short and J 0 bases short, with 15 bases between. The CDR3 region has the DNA TGTGCCTGGAGCGCCGCCAATACTCTAGCCAAAAACATTCAGTACTTC. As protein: CAWSAANTLAKNIQYF.

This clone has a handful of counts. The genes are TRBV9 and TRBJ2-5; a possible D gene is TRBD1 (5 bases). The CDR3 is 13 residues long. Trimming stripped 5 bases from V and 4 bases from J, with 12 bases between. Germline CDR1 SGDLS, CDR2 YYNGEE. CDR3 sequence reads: CASSLQGGETQYF. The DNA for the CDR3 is TGTGCCAGCAGTTTGCAGGGCGGAGAGACCCAGTACTTC. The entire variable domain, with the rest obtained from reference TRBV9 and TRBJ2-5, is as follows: DSGVTQTPKHLITATGQRVTLRCSPRSGDLSVYWYQQSLDQGLQFLIQYYNGEERAKGNILERFSAQQFPDLHSELNLSSLELGDSALYFCASSLQGGETQYFGPGTRLLVL.

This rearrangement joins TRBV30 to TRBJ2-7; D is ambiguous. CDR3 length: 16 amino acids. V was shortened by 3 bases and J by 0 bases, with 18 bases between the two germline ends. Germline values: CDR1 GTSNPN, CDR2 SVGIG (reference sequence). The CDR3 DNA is TGTGCCTGGAGCACCACCGTACGGCTGAGCTCCTACGAGCAGTACTTC. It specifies CAWSTTVRLSSYEQYF.

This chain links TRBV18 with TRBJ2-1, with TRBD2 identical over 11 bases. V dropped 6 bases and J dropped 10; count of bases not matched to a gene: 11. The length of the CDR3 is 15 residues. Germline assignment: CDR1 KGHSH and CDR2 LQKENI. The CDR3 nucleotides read TGTGCCAGCTCTCCGGGACTAGCGGCCTTCGGGGAGCAGTTCTTC. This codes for CASSPGLAAFGEQFF.

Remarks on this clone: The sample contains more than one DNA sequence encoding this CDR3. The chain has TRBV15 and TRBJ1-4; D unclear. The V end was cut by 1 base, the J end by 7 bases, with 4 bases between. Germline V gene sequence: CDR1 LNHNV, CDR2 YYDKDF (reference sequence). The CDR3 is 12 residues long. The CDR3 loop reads CATSRGSEKLFF. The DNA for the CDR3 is TGTGCCACCAGCAGAGGGAGTGAAAAACTGTTTTTT.

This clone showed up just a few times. In nucleotides, the CDR3 is TGTGCCAGCAACACAGGGTTCTACAATGAGCAGTTCTTC. Protein product: CASNTGFYNEQFF. The chain recombines TRBV28 with TRBJ2-1, with D possibly TRBD1 on 6 matching bases. The V gene lost 7 bases and the J gene lost 3 bases, with 10 bases spanning the gap. Germline values: CDR1 MDHEN, CDR2 SYDVKM. CDR3 length: 13 amino acids. The full variable domain, with the rest looked up from reference TRBV28 and TRBJ2-1, is DVKVTQSSRYLVKRTGEKVFLECVQDMDHENMFWYRQDPGLGLRLIYFSYDVKMKEKGDIPEGYSVSREKKERFSLILESASTNQTSMYLCASNTGFYNEQFFGPGTRLTVL.

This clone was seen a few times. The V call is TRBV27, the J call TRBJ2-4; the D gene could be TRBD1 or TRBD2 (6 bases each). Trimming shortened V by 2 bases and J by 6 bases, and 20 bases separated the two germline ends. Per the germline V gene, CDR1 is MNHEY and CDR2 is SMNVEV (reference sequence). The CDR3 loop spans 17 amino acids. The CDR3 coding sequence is TGTGCCAGCAGTTTAAGGGCTAGCACTAAGGGGGGAAACATTCAGTACTTC. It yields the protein CASSLRASTKGGNIQYF.

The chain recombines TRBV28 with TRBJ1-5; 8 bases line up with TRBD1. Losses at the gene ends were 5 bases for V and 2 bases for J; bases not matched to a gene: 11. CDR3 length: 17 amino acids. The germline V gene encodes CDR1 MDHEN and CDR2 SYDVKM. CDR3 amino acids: CASSTPGQGGGNQPQHF. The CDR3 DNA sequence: TGTGCCAGCAGTACCCCCGGACAGGGCGGGGGCAATCAGCCCCAGCATTTT.

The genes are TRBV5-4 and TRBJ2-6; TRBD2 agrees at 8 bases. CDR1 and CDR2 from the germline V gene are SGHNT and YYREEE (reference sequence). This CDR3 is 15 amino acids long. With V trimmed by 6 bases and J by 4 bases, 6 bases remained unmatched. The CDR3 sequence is CASKREGVGANVLTF. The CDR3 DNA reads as TGTGCCAGCAAACGGGAGGGGGTCGGGGCCAACGTCCTGACTTTC.

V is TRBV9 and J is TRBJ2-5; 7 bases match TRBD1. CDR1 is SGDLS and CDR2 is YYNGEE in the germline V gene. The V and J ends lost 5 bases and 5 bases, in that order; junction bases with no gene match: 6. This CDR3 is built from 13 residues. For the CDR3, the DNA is TGTGCCAGCAGTACAGGACAGGTTGAGACCCAGTACTTC. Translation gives CASSTGQVETQYF.

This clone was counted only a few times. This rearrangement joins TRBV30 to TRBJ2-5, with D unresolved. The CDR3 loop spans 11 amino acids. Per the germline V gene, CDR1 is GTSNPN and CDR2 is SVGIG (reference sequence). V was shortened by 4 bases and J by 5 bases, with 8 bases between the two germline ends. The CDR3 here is CAWTEWETQYF. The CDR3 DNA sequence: TGTGCCTGGACAGAGTGGGAGACCCAGTACTTC.

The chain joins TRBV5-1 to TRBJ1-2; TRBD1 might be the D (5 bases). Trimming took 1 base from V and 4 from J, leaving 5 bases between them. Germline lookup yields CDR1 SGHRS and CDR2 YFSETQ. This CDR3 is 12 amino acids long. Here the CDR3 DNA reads TGCGCCAGCAGCTTGACAGGCTATGGCTACACCTTC. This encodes CASSLTGYGYTF.